The rows below give T cell receptor beta chains drawn from one sample of a study of blood T cell repertoires in COVID-19. Sequencing was performed with immunoSEQ multiplex PCR; in TCRdb, only in-frame clones are kept and a portion is missing. This sample has around 30,000 clones, with nearly 90% found just once. Sample: peripheral blood. These receptors were taken from a man aged 55-75 years with active COVID-19. CDR3s include the opening cysteine and the closing phenylalanine or tryptophan. Fields, in order: J gene, D gene, CDR3 length, V gene, clone size, CDR3 DNA, CDR3 protein. D genes are given only for firm matches. Where a row states a size, it is once, few, many or the class of an expanded clone; other rows omit it.

J gene: TRBJ1-1
D gene: .
CDR3 length: 13
V gene: TRBV28
clone size: .
CDR3 DNA: TGTGCCAGCAGTTTATTGGGGCCGGGTGAAGCTTTCTTT
CDR3 protein: CASSLLGPGEAFF

J gene: TRBJ2-5
D gene: TRBD2
CDR3 length: 14
V gene: TRBV28
clone size: once
CDR3 DNA: TGTGCCAGCAGTTTCGGGGGGGCCGGGCAGACCCAGTACTTC
CDR3 protein: CASSFGGAGQTQYF

J gene: TRBJ2-5
D gene: .
CDR3 length: 15
V gene: TRBV3-1/TRBV3-2
clone size: .
CDR3 DNA: TGTGCCAGCAGCCCTGACAGGGAGCGGGTGGAGACCCAGTACTTC
CDR3 protein: CASSPDRERVETQYF

J gene: TRBJ2-1
D gene: TRBD2
CDR3 length: 14
V gene: TRBV29-1
clone size: .
CDR3 DNA: TGCAGCGCTAGGCGGGGGGGGAATCGCAATGAGCAGTTCTTC
CDR3 protein: CSARRGGNRNEQFF

J gene: TRBJ2-5
D gene: TRBD2
CDR3 length: 21
V gene: TRBV7-3
clone size: .
CDR3 DNA: TGTGCCAGCAGCGAACAACCCACAGTCCCGGGACTAGCGGGGGTATGGGAGACCCAGTACTTC
CDR3 protein: CASSEQPTVPGLAGVWETQYF

J gene: TRBJ2-5
D gene: TRBD2
CDR3 length: 16
V gene: TRBV4-3
clone size: .
CDR3 DNA: TGCGCCAGCAGCCAAGATCGTTGGGGGGGGATGGAGACCCAGTACTTC
CDR3 protein: CASSQDRWGGMETQYF

J gene: TRBJ1-5
D gene: .
CDR3 length: 13
V gene: TRBV11-2
clone size: .
CDR3 DNA: TGTGCCAGCAGCTCAAATAGCAATCAGCCCCAGCATTTT
CDR3 protein: CASSSNSNQPQHF

J gene: TRBJ2-7
D gene: .
CDR3 length: 16
V gene: TRBV4-3
clone size: .
CDR3 DNA: TGCGCCAGCAGCCAAGGGGGGGGCTCAAGCTCCTACGAGCAGTACTTC
CDR3 protein: CASSQGGGSSSYEQYF

J gene: TRBJ2-3
D gene: TRBD2
CDR3 length: 15
V gene: TRBV27
clone size: .
CDR3 DNA: TGTGCCAGCAGGAGAGCGGGGGGGCATGGAGATACGCAGTATTTT
CDR3 protein: CASRRAGGHGDTQYF

J gene: TRBJ1-6
D gene: .
CDR3 length: 17
V gene: TRBV5-6
clone size: .
CDR3 DNA: TGTGCCAGCAGCCTCAGGGAGGGCCGCTCCTATAATTCACCCCTCCACTTT
CDR3 protein: CASSLREGRSYNSPLHF

J gene: TRBJ2-2
D gene: .
CDR3 length: 16
V gene: TRBV7-9
clone size: .
CDR3 DNA: TGTGCCAGCAGCGAGCTGGGTACTTTGGGCGCCGGGGAGCTGTTTTTT
CDR3 protein: CASSELGTLGAGELFF

J gene: TRBJ1-2
D gene: TRBD1
CDR3 length: 14
V gene: TRBV11-3
clone size: .
CDR3 DNA: TGTGCCAGCACCGATACGGGACAGGGCACTGGCTACACCTTC
CDR3 protein: CASTDTGQGTGYTF

J gene: TRBJ2-5
D gene: TRBD2
CDR3 length: 16
V gene: TRBV13
clone size: .
CDR3 DNA: TGTGCCAGCAGCTCAAGACTAGCGGGGGGGCAAGAGACCCAGTACTTC
CDR3 protein: CASSSRLAGGQETQYF

J gene: TRBJ2-5
D gene: TRBD2
CDR3 length: 17
V gene: TRBV7-6
clone size: .
CDR3 DNA: TGTGCCAGCAGCTTAGCTCTTAGCGGGGGGTCAAAAGAGACCCAGTACTTC
CDR3 protein: CASSLALSGGSKETQYF

J gene: TRBJ2-7
D gene: .
CDR3 length: 16
V gene: TRBV9
clone size: .
CDR3 DNA: TGTGCCAGCAGCGGAGGAGAAGCGGGCGTCTCCTACGAGCAGTACTTC
CDR3 protein: CASSGGEAGVSYEQYF

J gene: TRBJ2-7
D gene: TRBD2
CDR3 length: 14
V gene: TRBV6-2/TRBV6-3
clone size: .
CDR3 DNA: TGTGCCAGCAGTTACCCACCCAGCGGGGACGAGCAGTACTTC
CDR3 protein: CASSYPPSGDEQYF

J gene: TRBJ2-1
D gene: .
CDR3 length: 16
V gene: TRBV7-3
clone size: .
CDR3 DNA: TGTGCCAGCAGCTTAACCCCTACCTCCCTCGGGAATGAGCAGTTCTTC
CDR3 protein: CASSLTPTSLGNEQFF

J gene: TRBJ1-3
D gene: TRBD1
CDR3 length: 15
V gene: TRBV14
clone size: .
CDR3 DNA: TGTGCCAGCAGCCACAGGGGGAGCTCTGGAAACACCATATATTTT
CDR3 protein: CASSHRGSSGNTIYF

J gene: TRBJ1-2
D gene: TRBD1
CDR3 length: 14
V gene: TRBV3-1/TRBV3-2
clone size: .
CDR3 DNA: TGTGCCAGCAGCCAGGGCAGGGGGGTCTATGGCTACACCTTC
CDR3 protein: CASSQGRGVYGYTF

J gene: TRBJ1-3
D gene: TRBD1
CDR3 length: 15
V gene: TRBV11-2
clone size: .
CDR3 DNA: TGTGCCAGCAGCTTAGACGGGACAGACATAAACACCATATATTTT
CDR3 protein: CASSLDGTDINTIYF

J gene: TRBJ1-2
D gene: .
CDR3 length: 13
V gene: TRBV30
clone size: .
CDR3 DNA: TGTGCCTGGAGTAGGGGTCGAGGCTATGGCTACACCTTC
CDR3 protein: CAWSRGRGYGYTF

J gene: TRBJ2-5
D gene: TRBD1
CDR3 length: 15
V gene: TRBV11-3
clone size: .
CDR3 DNA: TGTGCCAGCAGCTCCGGACAGGGTGGACAAGAGACCCAGTACTTC
CDR3 protein: CASSSGQGGQETQYF

J gene: TRBJ1-2
D gene: TRBD1
CDR3 length: 15
V gene: TRBV30
clone size: .
CDR3 DNA: TGTGCCTGGAGGGAACGCCCGGGACAGGGGATTGGCTACACCTTC
CDR3 protein: CAWRERPGQGIGYTF

J gene: TRBJ1-4
D gene: .
CDR3 length: 15
V gene: TRBV15
clone size: .
CDR3 DNA: TGTGCCACCAGCAGAGATATAACAGGCGGCGGAAAACTGTTTTTT
CDR3 protein: CATSRDITGGGKLFF

J gene: TRBJ1-5
D gene: .
CDR3 length: 15
V gene: TRBV19
clone size: .
CDR3 DNA: TGTGCCAGTAGTATAGTGGGGGGGGTGGGTCAGCCCCAGCATTTT
CDR3 protein: CASSIVGGVGQPQHF

J gene: TRBJ1-5
D gene: TRBD1
CDR3 length: 15
V gene: TRBV19
clone size: .
CDR3 DNA: TGTGCCAGTAGTATAGGAGGACAGGGAATTCAGCCCCAGCATTTT
CDR3 protein: CASSIGGQGIQPQHF

J gene: TRBJ1-2
D gene: .
CDR3 length: 13
V gene: TRBV23-1
clone size: .
CDR3 DNA: TGCGCCAGCAGTCAATTCAAGGGGTCTGGCTACACCTTC
CDR3 protein: CASSQFKGSGYTF

J gene: TRBJ2-7
D gene: .
CDR3 length: 13
V gene: TRBV5-6
clone size: large
CDR3 DNA: TGTGCCAGCACAGCAGCGGGTTCCTACGAGCAGTACTTC
CDR3 protein: CASTAAGSYEQYF

J gene: TRBJ2-2
D gene: TRBD1
CDR3 length: 15
V gene: TRBV4-3
clone size: .
CDR3 DNA: TGCGCCAGCAGCCAAGAGCGGACAGGGACCAGGGAGCTGTTTTTT
CDR3 protein: CASSQERTGTRELFF

J gene: TRBJ1-1
D gene: .
CDR3 length: 18
V gene: TRBV19
clone size: .
CDR3 DNA: TGTGCCAGTAGTATAGAAGGTAAGGGAGGCTTGAGAGACACTGAAGCTTTCTTT
CDR3 protein: CASSIEGKGGLRDTEAFF

J gene: TRBJ1-2
D gene: TRBD1
CDR3 length: 13
V gene: TRBV7-2
clone size: .
CDR3 DNA: TGTGCCAGCAGCCCCAGGGGGGGACAGGTTCTCACCTTC
CDR3 protein: CASSPRGGQVLTF

J gene: TRBJ2-3
D gene: .
CDR3 length: 13
V gene: TRBV19
clone size: .
CDR3 DNA: TGTGCCAGTCGACTAGGTCAGGGAGATACGCAGTATTTT
CDR3 protein: CASRLGQGDTQYF

J gene: TRBJ1-2
D gene: .
CDR3 length: 14
V gene: TRBV5-6
clone size: .
CDR3 DNA: TGTGCCAGCAGCACCCCCGAGGATTGGTATGGCTACACCTTC
CDR3 protein: CASSTPEDWYGYTF

J gene: TRBJ1-4
D gene: .
CDR3 length: 11
V gene: TRBV2
clone size: .
CDR3 DNA: TGTGTATCCGGGTTACGGGAAAAACTGTTTTTT
CDR3 protein: CVSGLREKLFF

J gene: TRBJ1-6
D gene: TRBD1
CDR3 length: 13
V gene: TRBV28
clone size: .
CDR3 DNA: TGTGCCAGCAGTTCCGACAGGGGGGCCCCCCTCCACTTT
CDR3 protein: CASSSDRGAPLHF

J gene: TRBJ2-3
D gene: TRBD2
CDR3 length: 19
V gene: TRBV9
clone size: .
CDR3 DNA: TGTGCCAGCAGCGTGGAACTAGCGGGGGGGCCTTTAGTCGCAGATACGCAGTATTTT
CDR3 protein: CASSVELAGGPLVADTQYF

J gene: TRBJ2-3
D gene: TRBD2
CDR3 length: 18
V gene: TRBV4-1
clone size: .
CDR3 DNA: TGCGCCAGCAGCCAAAGGAGCCCGCTAGCGGGGGTTCAAGATACGCAGTATTTT
CDR3 protein: CASSQRSPLAGVQDTQYF

J gene: TRBJ2-2
D gene: .
CDR3 length: 15
V gene: TRBV24-1
clone size: .
CDR3 DNA: TGTGCCTCCAGCTCGACACAGGGTAACACCGGGGAGCTGTTTTTT
CDR3 protein: CASSSTQGNTGELFF

J gene: TRBJ1-2
D gene: .
CDR3 length: 11
V gene: TRBV29-1
clone size: .
CDR3 DNA: TGCAGCGTTGAAGATCGGGAGGGCTACACCTTC
CDR3 protein: CSVEDREGYTF

J gene: TRBJ2-3
D gene: .
CDR3 length: 17
V gene: TRBV21-1
clone size: .
CDR3 DNA: TGTGCCAGCAGCAAACACCCCTCGGGCGGGCTCACAGATACGCAGTATTTT
CDR3 protein: CASSKHPSGGLTDTQYF

J gene: TRBJ2-1
D gene: TRBD2
CDR3 length: 16
V gene: TRBV3-1/TRBV3-2
clone size: .
CDR3 DNA: TGTGCCAGCAGACGACTAGCGGGGGGGTTTGACAATGAGCAGTTCTTC
CDR3 protein: CASRRLAGGFDNEQFF

J gene: TRBJ2-2
D gene: .
CDR3 length: 16
V gene: TRBV9
clone size: .
CDR3 DNA: TGTGCCAGCAGCCCAGGAGGGTGGACTGCAACCGGGGAGCTGTTTTTT
CDR3 protein: CASSPGGWTATGELFF

J gene: TRBJ2-7
D gene: .
CDR3 length: 14
V gene: TRBV27
clone size: .
CDR3 DNA: TGTGCCAGCAGTTCGGGCATCGGGGCCTACGAGCAGTACTTC
CDR3 protein: CASSSGIGAYEQYF

J gene: TRBJ1-4
D gene: TRBD1
CDR3 length: 14
V gene: TRBV23-1
clone size: .
CDR3 DNA: TGCGCCAGCAGTCGCCGGACAGGGGATGAAAAACTGTTTTTT
CDR3 protein: CASSRRTGDEKLFF

J gene: TRBJ1-2
D gene: TRBD1
CDR3 length: 14
V gene: TRBV24-1
clone size: .
CDR3 DNA: TGTGCCACCAGTGATGGGGACAGGGGAAATGGCTACACCTTC
CDR3 protein: CATSDGDRGNGYTF

J gene: TRBJ1-1
D gene: .
CDR3 length: 14
V gene: TRBV11-1
clone size: .
CDR3 DNA: TGTGCCAGCAGCTTAGCGGGACAACGCCTCGAGGCTTTCTTT
CDR3 protein: CASSLAGQRLEAFF

J gene: TRBJ2-2
D gene: .
CDR3 length: 14
V gene: TRBV6-5
clone size: .
CDR3 DNA: TGTGCCAGCAGTTACCTCCGGGGCACCGGGGAGCTGTTTTTT
CDR3 protein: CASSYLRGTGELFF

J gene: TRBJ1-4
D gene: TRBD1
CDR3 length: 14
V gene: TRBV29-1
clone size: .
CDR3 DNA: TGCAGCGTCGGTCGGGACAGGGGTGGTGAAAAACTGTTTTTT
CDR3 protein: CSVGRDRGGEKLFF

J gene: TRBJ2-7
D gene: .
CDR3 length: 13
V gene: TRBV27
clone size: .
CDR3 DNA: TGTGCCACCCCGTCGGGTACCCGCTACGAGCAGTACTTC
CDR3 protein: CATPSGTRYEQYF

J gene: TRBJ1-1
D gene: .
CDR3 length: 12
V gene: TRBV12-3/TRBV12-4
clone size: .
CDR3 DNA: TGTGCCAGCGGTGCCAGGGCATTTAGGGCTTTCTTT
CDR3 protein: CASGARAFRAFF

J gene: TRBJ2-7
D gene: TRBD2
CDR3 length: 16
V gene: TRBV11-2
clone size: .
CDR3 DNA: TGTGCCAGCAGCTTAGAGGCGGGGACTAACTACTACGAGCAGTACTTC
CDR3 protein: CASSLEAGTNYYEQYF